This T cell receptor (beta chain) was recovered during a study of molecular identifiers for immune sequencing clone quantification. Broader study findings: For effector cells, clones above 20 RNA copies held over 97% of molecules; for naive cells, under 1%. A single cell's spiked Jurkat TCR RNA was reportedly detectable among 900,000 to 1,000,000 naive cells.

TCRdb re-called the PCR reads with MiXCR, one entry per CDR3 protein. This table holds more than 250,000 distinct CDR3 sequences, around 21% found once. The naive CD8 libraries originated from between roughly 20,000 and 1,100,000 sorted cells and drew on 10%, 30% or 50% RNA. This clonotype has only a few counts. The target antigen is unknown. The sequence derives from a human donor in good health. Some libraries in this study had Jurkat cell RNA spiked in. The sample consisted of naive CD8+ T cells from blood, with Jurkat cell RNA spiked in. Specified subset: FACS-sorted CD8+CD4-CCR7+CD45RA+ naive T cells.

CDR3: CASSPDRDNSYEQYF. Written as DNA, the CDR3 is TGCGCCAGCAGCCCAGACCGGGACAACTCCTACGAGCAGTACTTC. This chain connects TRBV4-1 to TRBJ2-7, with D maybe TRBD1 (6 bases). Germline assignment: CDR1 MGHRA and CDR2 YSYEKL. The V end was cut by 4 bases, the J end by 0 bases, with 13 bases between. This CDR3 has 15 amino acids.